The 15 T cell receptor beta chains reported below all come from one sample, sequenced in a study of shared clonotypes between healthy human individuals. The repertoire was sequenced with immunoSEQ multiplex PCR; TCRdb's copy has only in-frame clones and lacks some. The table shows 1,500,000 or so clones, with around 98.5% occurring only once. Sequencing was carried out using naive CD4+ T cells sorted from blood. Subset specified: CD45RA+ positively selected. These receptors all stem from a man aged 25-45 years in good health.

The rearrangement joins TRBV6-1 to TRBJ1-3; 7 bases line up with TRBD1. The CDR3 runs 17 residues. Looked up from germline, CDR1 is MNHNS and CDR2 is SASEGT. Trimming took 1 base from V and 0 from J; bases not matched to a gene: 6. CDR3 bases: TGTGCCAGCAGTGAAGTTACGACAGGGTACTCTGGAAACACCATATATTTT. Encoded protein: CASSEVTTGYSGNTIYF.

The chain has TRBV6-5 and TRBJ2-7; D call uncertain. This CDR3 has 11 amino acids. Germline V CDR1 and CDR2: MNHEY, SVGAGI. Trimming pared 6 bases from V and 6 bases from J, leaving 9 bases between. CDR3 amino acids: CASRGPVEQYF. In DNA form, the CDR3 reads TGTGCCAGCAGGGGTCCGGTCGAGCAGTACTTC.

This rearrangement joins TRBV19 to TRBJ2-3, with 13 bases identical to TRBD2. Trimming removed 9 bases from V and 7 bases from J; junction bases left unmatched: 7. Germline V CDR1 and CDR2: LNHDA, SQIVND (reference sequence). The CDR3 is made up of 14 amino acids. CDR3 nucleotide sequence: TGTGCCAGCAGACTAGCGGGAGGCCGGAATACGCAGTATTTT. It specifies CASRLAGGRNTQYF.

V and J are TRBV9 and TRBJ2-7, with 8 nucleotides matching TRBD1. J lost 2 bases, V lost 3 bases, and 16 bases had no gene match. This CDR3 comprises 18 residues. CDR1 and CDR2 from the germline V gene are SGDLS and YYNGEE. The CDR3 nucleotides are TGTGCCAGCAGCGACAACCCTTCTCAGGGGGCGCACGCCTACGAGCAGTACTTC. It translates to CASSDNPSQGAHAYEQYF.

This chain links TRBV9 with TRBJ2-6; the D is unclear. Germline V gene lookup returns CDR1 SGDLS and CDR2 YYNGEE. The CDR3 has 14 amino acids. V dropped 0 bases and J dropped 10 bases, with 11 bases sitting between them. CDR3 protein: CASSVELGSNVLTF. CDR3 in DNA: TGTGCCAGCAGCGTAGAGCTAGGGTCGAACGTCCTGACTTTC.

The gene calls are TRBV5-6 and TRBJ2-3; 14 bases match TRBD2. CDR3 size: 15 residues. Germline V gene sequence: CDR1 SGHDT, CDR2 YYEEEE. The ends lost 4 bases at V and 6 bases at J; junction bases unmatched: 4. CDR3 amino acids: CASSRGLAGVDTQYF. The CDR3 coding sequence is TGTGCCAGCAGCCGGGGACTAGCGGGAGTGGATACGCAGTATTTT.

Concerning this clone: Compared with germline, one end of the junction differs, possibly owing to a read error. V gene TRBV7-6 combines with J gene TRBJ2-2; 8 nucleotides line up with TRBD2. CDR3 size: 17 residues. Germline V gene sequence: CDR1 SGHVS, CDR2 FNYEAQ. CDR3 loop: CASSPETAGGSTGDLFF. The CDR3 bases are TGTGCCAGCAGCCCAGAGACCGCGGGAGGCAGCACCGGGGATCTGTTTTTT.

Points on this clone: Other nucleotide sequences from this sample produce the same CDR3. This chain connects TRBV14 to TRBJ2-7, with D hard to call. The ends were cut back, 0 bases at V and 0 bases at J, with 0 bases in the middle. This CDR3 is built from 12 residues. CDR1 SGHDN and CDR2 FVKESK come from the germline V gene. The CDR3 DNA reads TGTGCCAGCAGCCAAGACTCCTACGAGCAGTACTTC. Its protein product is CASSQDSYEQYF.

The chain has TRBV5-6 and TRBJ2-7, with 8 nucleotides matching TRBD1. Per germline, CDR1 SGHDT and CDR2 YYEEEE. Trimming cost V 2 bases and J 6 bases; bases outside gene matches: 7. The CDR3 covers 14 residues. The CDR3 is CASSLTQGVGEQYF. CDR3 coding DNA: TGTGCCAGCAGCTTAACACAGGGGGTCGGCGAGCAGTACTTC. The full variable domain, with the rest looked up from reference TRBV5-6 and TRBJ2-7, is DAGVTQSPTHLIKTRGQQVTLRCSPKSGHDTVSWYQQALGQGPQFIFQYYEEEERQRGNFPDRFSGHQFPNYSSELNVNALLLGDSALYLCASSLTQGVGEQYFGPGTRLTVT.

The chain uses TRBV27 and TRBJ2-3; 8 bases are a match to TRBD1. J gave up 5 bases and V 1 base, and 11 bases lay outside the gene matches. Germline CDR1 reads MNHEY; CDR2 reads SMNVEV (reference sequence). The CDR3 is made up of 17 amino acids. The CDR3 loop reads CASSLLGDRGGRDTQYF. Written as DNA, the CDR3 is TGTGCCAGCAGTTTATTAGGCGACAGGGGAGGTCGAGATACGCAGTATTTT.

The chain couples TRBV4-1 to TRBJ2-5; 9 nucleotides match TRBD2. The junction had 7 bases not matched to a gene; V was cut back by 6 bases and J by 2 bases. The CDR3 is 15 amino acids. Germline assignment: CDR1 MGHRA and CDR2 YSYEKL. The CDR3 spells CASSLLAGVQETQYF. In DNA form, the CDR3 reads TGCGCCAGCAGTTTACTAGCGGGTGTACAAGAGACCCAGTACTTC.

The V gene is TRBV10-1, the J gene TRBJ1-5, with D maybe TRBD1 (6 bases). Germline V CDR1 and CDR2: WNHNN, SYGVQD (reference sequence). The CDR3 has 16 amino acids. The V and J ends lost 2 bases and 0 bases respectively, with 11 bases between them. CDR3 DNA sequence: TGCGCCAGCAGTGAGGAGGACAGCTATAGCAATCAGCCCCAGCATTTT. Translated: CASSEEDSYSNQPQHF.

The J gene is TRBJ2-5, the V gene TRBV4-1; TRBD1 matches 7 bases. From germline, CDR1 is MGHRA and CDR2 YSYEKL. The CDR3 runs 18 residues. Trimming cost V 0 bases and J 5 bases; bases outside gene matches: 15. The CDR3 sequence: CASSQEPPGQAQWETQYF. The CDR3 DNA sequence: TGCGCCAGCAGCCAAGAACCCCCCGGACAGGCACAGTGGGAGACCCAGTACTTC.

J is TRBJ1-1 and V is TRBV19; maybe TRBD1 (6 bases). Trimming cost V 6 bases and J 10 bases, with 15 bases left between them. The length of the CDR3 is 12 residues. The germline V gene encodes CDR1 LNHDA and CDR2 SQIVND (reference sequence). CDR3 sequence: CASRSGVGGAFF. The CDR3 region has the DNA TGTGCCAGTAGGTCAGGGGTAGGGGGAGCTTTCTTT.

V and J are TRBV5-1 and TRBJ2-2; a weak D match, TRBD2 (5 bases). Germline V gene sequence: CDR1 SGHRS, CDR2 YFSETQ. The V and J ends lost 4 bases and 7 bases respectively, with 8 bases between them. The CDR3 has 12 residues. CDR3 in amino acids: CASSRTGGELFF. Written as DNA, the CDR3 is TGCGCCAGCAGCCGGACTGGCGGGGAGCTGTTTTTT.